The next 16 T cell receptor beta chains were all read from a single sample in a study of blood T cell repertoires in COVID-19. Libraries were prepared by immunoSEQ multiplex PCR; TCRdb keeps only in-frame clonotypes and omits some of them. Among over 100,000 clones listed, less than 90% were seen once. The sequenced material came from peripheral blood. These receptor sequences come from a man older than 75 with acute or convalescent COVID-19.

The rearrangement uses TRBV12-2 and TRBJ1-5. TRBV12-2 is listed as a pseudogene. The CDR3 is 15 amino acids. CDR3 loop: CASRPGRESNQPQHF. DNA for the CDR3: TGTGCAAGTCGCCCTGGGAGGGAGAGCAATCAGCCCCAGCATTTT.

The chain couples TRBV10-3 to TRBJ2-2, with D maybe TRBD2 (5 bases). V shed 5 bases and J shed 3 bases, with 16 bases lying between them. The CDR3 is 16 amino acids. The germline CDR1 and CDR2 sequences are ENHRY and SYGVKD. As DNA, the CDR3 is TGTGCCATCAGTAAAGATCGGGGAAGGGACACCGGGGAGCTGTTTTTT. This gives the protein CAISKDRGRDTGELFF.

The chain is built from TRBV6-5 and TRBJ1-1; D not resolved. CDR1 is MNHEY, CDR2 SVGAGI, per germline. The V end lost 4 bases, the J end lost 1 base, and 13 bases lay between the germline ends. The CDR3 loop spans 15 amino acids. CDR3 residues: CASSSLEGTNTEAFF. The CDR3 DNA sequence: TGTGCCAGCAGTTCCCTGGAGGGTACGAACACTGAAGCTTTCTTT.

The genes are TRBV24-1 and TRBJ2-1; the match to TRBD1 covers 7 bases. This CDR3 comprises 14 residues. CDR1 and CDR2 from the germline V gene are KGHDR and SFDVKD. V dropped 6 bases and J dropped 10; count of bases not matched to a gene: 11. CDR3 bases: TGTGCCACCAGTTTCTCCGGGACAGTAGTCGAGCAGTTCTTC. This gives the protein CATSFSGTVVEQFF.

The chain recombines TRBV2 with TRBJ1-1, with 7 positions matching TRBD1. The germline V gene encodes CDR1 SNHLY and CDR2 FYNNEI. V shed 5 bases, J shed 3 bases, and the junction held 3 bases outside the gene matches. This CDR3 has 13 amino acids. This chain's CDR3 is CASSRDSYTEAFF. In DNA, the CDR3 is TGTGCCAGCAGTCGGGACAGTTACACTGAAGCTTTCTTT.

The rearrangement joins TRBV6-2 or TRBV6-3 to TRBJ1-2, with D uncertain. Looked up from germline, CDR1 is MNHEY and CDR2 is SVGEGT. The CDR3 runs 13 residues. Trimming removed 5 bases from V and 8 bases from J, with 15 bases in between. CDR3 loop: CASSHGLGQGYTF. The DNA of the CDR3 is TGTGCCAGCAGTCACGGACTCGGGCAGGGCTACACCTTC.

V is TRBV5-1 and J is TRBJ2-7, with D possibly matching TRBD1 (6 bases). V was pared by 4 bases and J by 3 bases, with 8 bases between. This CDR3 is 12 amino acids long. The germline V gene has CDR1 SGHRS and CDR2 YFSETQ. CDR3 DNA sequence: TGCGCCAGCAGCCGGGACAACTACGAGCAGTACTTC. As protein: CASSRDNYEQYF.

In its sample, this clone was seen a few times. This rearrangement joins TRBV11-2 to TRBJ2-1, with D maybe TRBD1 (7 bases). V gave up 4 bases and J gave up 2 bases, with 12 bases separating them. The CDR3 consists of 15 residues. The germline CDR1 and CDR2 sequences are SGHAT and FQNNGV. This CDR3 reads CASSSQGGTYNEQFF. The CDR3 DNA reads as TGTGCCAGCAGCTCGCAGGGGGGAACCTACAATGAGCAGTTCTTC.

This chain connects TRBV9 to TRBJ2-2, with D maybe TRBD1 (6 bases). This CDR3 spans 15 amino acids. Germline V CDR1 and CDR2: SGDLS, YYNGEE. V was trimmed by 3 bases and J by 4 bases, leaving 13 bases between them. The CDR3 coding sequence is TGTGCCAGCAGCGCCACCCAGGGGAGCACCGGGGAGCTGTTTTTT. Residues: CASSATQGSTGELFF.

This sequence joins TRBV7-3 and TRBJ2-3; possible D gene TRBD2, 6 bases. Deletions cut 1 base from V and 0 bases from J, with 8 bases between. This CDR3 is 15 amino acids long. Germline V gene sequence: CDR1 SGHTA, CDR2 FQGTGA. DNA for the CDR3: TGTGCCAGCAGCTTAAGAGGGACTAGCACAGATACGCAGTATTTT. It codes for CASSLRGTSTDTQYF.

The rearrangement joins TRBV5-4 to TRBJ2-3; 10 bases agree with TRBD1. Germline V gives CDR1 SGHNT, CDR2 YYREEE (reference sequence). The CDR3 length is 15 residues. J was trimmed by 5 bases and V by 5 bases; bases with no gene match: 8. In DNA form, the CDR3 reads TGTGCCAGCAGTTGGGACAGGGGTGGAGTAGATACGCAGTATTTT. Its protein product is CASSWDRGGVDTQYF.

V usage is TRBV6-1 and J usage is TRBJ2-7, with D possibly matching TRBD1 (6 bases). Trimming took off 3 bases at V and 2 bases at J, with 17 bases between the two ends. Germline lookup yields CDR1 MNHNS and CDR2 SASEGT. The CDR3 covers 16 residues. The CDR3 region is CASSEYPSGVTYEQYF. CDR3 coding DNA: TGTGCCAGCAGTGAGTATCCCTCAGGGGTAACCTACGAGCAGTACTTC.

This clone was recorded a few times. The gene calls are TRBV19 and TRBJ1-5; D call uncertain. V shed 5 bases and J shed 9 bases, with 14 bases lying between them. The CDR3 has 13 residues. CDR1 LNHDA and CDR2 SQIVND come from the germline V gene (reference sequence). CDR3 nucleotide sequence: TGTGCCAGTAGTGTGGTAGGTGCAGGGCCCCAGCATTTT. This translates into CASSVVGAGPQHF.

As regards this clone: In the same sample, other DNA sequences code for this CDR3. The chain is built from TRBV18 and TRBJ1-1, with no clear D. Germline CDR1 is KGHSH and CDR2 is LQKENI. The CDR3 runs 14 residues. Trimming removed 3 bases at V and 2 bases at J, with 10 bases between. The CDR3 sequence is CASSPPGVNTEAFF. DNA for the CDR3: TGTGCCAGCTCACCCCCCGGGGTCAACACTGAAGCTTTCTTT.

The sample holds one count of this clone. The V and J genes are TRBV10-3 and TRBJ1-1; D unresolved. This CDR3 has 12 amino acids. Germline-derived CDR1 and CDR2 are ENHRY and SYGVKD. The V and J ends lost 5 bases and 4 bases respectively, with 8 bases between them. CDR3 sequence: CAISTGGTEAFF. The CDR3 nucleotides read TGTGCCATCAGTACTGGAGGCACTGAAGCTTTCTTT.

This chain uses TRBV28 with TRBJ1-1; D not certain. CDR3 length equals 14 residues. CDR1 is MDHEN, CDR2 SYDVKM, per germline. Trimming removed 6 bases at V and 7 bases at J, with 18 bases between. The CDR3 DNA reads TGTGCCAGCAGCCTGAGGAGCGGCCGATATGAAGCTTTCTTT. Residues: CASSLRSGRYEAFF.